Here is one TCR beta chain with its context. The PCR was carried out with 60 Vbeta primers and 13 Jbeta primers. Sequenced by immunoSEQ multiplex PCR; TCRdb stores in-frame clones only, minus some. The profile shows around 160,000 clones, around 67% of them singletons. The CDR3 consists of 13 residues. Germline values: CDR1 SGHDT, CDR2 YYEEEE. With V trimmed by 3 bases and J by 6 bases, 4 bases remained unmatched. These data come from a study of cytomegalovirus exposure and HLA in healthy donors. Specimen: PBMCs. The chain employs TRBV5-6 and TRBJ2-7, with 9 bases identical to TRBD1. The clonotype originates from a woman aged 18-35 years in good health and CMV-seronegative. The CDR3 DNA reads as TGTGCCAGCAGCTGGGGACAGGGTGGCGAGCAGTACTTC. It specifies CASSWGQGGEQYF.